This is a list of T cell receptor beta chains from one sample in a study of blood T cell repertoires in COVID-19. Measured with immunoSEQ multiplex PCR; TCRdb has only the in-frame clones, and not every one. The sample lists some 230,000 clones, around 83% occurring once. Source material: peripheral blood. These receptors originate from a woman aged 50 to 65 with acute or convalescent COVID-19. CDR3s include the opening cysteine and the closing phenylalanine or tryptophan. Fields, in order: CDR3 protein, CDR3 DNA, V gene, J gene, clone size, D gene. D genes are given only for firm matches. A row's size may be missing; if present it is once, few, many or a size class.

CDR3: CAWSVLYRDKTQYF
DNA: TGTGCCTGGAGTGTACTGTACAGGGACAAGACCCAGTACTTC
V: TRBV30
J: TRBJ2-5
size: NA
D: NA

CDR3: CAISEWGPAENIQYF
DNA: TGTGCCATCAGTGAGTGGGGGCCCGCCGAAAACATTCAGTACTTC
V: TRBV10-3
J: TRBJ2-4
size: NA
D: NA

CDR3: CASSQTRDEQFF
DNA: TGTGCCAGCAGCCAAACGCGGGATGAGCAGTTCTTC
V: TRBV3-1/TRBV3-2
J: TRBJ2-1
size: NA
D: NA

CDR3: CASSLYTIAGRSTDTQYF
DNA: TGTGCCAGCAGTTTATATACGATAGCGGGGCGAAGCACAGATACGCAGTATTTT
V: TRBV27
J: TRBJ2-3
size: NA
D: TRBD2

CDR3: CASEGQTHPYEQYF
DNA: TGTGCCAGCGAGGGACAGACGCACCCCTACGAGCAGTACTTC
V: TRBV6-5
J: TRBJ2-7
size: NA
D: TRBD1

CDR3: CASSLGAGGGGYTF
DNA: TGTGCCAGCAGTTTGGGGGCAGGGGGCGGTGGCTACACCTTC
V: TRBV28
J: TRBJ1-2
size: few
D: TRBD1

CDR3: CASSPRTGGNTGELFF
DNA: TGTGCCAGCTCACCGCGAACAGGGGGCAACACCGGGGAGCTGTTTTTT
V: TRBV18
J: TRBJ2-2
size: NA
D: TRBD1

CDR3: CASSQDGGGANEQFF
DNA: TGCGCCAGCAGCCAAGATGGCGGGGGGGCCAATGAGCAGTTCTTC
V: TRBV4-1
J: TRBJ2-1
size: NA
D: TRBD2

CDR3: CASSPSGFGNTIYF
DNA: TGTGCCAGCAGCCCCTCAGGGTTTGGAAACACCATATATTTT
V: TRBV3-1/TRBV3-2
J: TRBJ1-3
size: NA
D: NA

CDR3: CASSQASPTPYYEQYF
DNA: TGCGCCAGCAGCCAGGCTAGCCCAACCCCCTACTACGAGCAGTACTTC
V: TRBV4-3
J: TRBJ2-7
size: once
D: NA

CDR3: CASSLERNTEAFF
DNA: TGTGCCAGCAGCTTGGAGAGAAACACTGAAGCTTTCTTT
V: TRBV11-3
J: TRBJ1-1
size: NA
D: NA

CDR3: CASSQEGAGYQPQHF
DNA: TGTGCCAGCAGCCAAGAAGGGGCAGGGTATCAGCCCCAGCATTTT
V: TRBV3-1/TRBV3-2
J: TRBJ1-5
size: NA
D: NA

CDR3: CASSLDSGVTEAFF
DNA: TGTGCCAGTAGTCTGGACTCCGGCGTCACTGAAGCTTTCTTT
V: TRBV19
J: TRBJ1-1
size: NA
D: NA

CDR3: CASSLLLIPRAGANVLTF
DNA: TGTGCCAGCAGCTTGTTACTCATCCCTCGAGCCGGGGCCAACGTCCTGACTTTC
V: TRBV7-8
J: TRBJ2-6
size: NA
D: NA

CDR3: CSVELPGSTGELFF
DNA: TGCAGCGTTGAACTTCCAGGAAGCACCGGGGAGCTGTTTTTT
V: TRBV29-1
J: TRBJ2-2
size: NA
D: NA

CDR3: CASDRRGDFF
DNA: TGTGCCTCGGACAGACGAGGAGATTTCTTT
V: TRBV30
J: TRBJ1-1
size: NA
D: NA

CDR3: CASSPFGLADEQYF
DNA: TGTGCCAGCAGCCCCTTCGGGCTAGCGGACGAGCAGTACTTC
V: TRBV7-3
J: TRBJ2-7
size: NA
D: TRBD2

CDR3: CSASIAGERYEQYF
DNA: TGCAGTGCTAGTATAGCGGGAGAAAGGTACGAGCAGTACTTC
V: TRBV20-1
J: TRBJ2-7
size: NA
D: TRBD2

CDR3: CASSLSAGSGYEQYF
DNA: TGTGCCAGCAGTTTATCGGCGGGGTCGGGCTACGAGCAGTACTTC
V: TRBV27
J: TRBJ2-7
size: NA
D: NA

CDR3: CASSSIKGTWNGYTF
DNA: TGTGCCAGCAGTTCCATTAAGGGGACTTGGAATGGCTACACCTTC
V: TRBV7-9
J: TRBJ1-2
size: NA
D: NA

CDR3: CASRGGTGGEETQYF
DNA: TGTGCCAGCAGGGGCGGGACAGGGGGCGAAGAGACCCAGTACTTC
V: TRBV2
J: TRBJ2-5
size: few
D: TRBD1

CDR3: CASSYPRTLQETQYF
DNA: TGTGCCAGCAGTTACCCCAGGACTCTACAAGAGACCCAGTACTTC
V: TRBV6-5
J: TRBJ2-5
size: NA
D: NA

CDR3: CASSPGTSGTGELFF
DNA: TGTGCCAGCAGCCCCGGGACTAGCGGCACCGGGGAGCTGTTTTTT
V: TRBV11-3
J: TRBJ2-2
size: few
D: TRBD2

CDR3: CASSSGQGNSPLHF
DNA: TGTGCCAGCAGCTCGGGACAGGGTAATTCACCCCTCCACTTT
V: TRBV7-9
J: TRBJ1-6
size: NA
D: TRBD1

CDR3: CASSTRTSGGAKNIQYF
DNA: TGTGCCAGCAGCACACGGACTAGCGGGGGGGCCAAAAACATTCAGTACTTC
V: TRBV7-2
J: TRBJ2-4
size: NA
D: TRBD2

CDR3: CASSFIGVGGRHEQYF
DNA: TGTGCCAGCAGTTTCATAGGGGTAGGGGGACGGCACGAGCAGTACTTC
V: TRBV27
J: TRBJ2-7
size: NA
D: NA

CDR3: CAWNRGSGNTIYF
DNA: TGTGCCTGGAACAGGGGCTCTGGAAACACCATATATTTT
V: TRBV30
J: TRBJ1-3
size: NA
D: TRBD1

CDR3: CASSAGQGGEQYF
DNA: TGTGCCAGCAGTGCCGGACAGGGAGGCGAGCAGTACTTC
V: TRBV27
J: TRBJ2-7
size: NA
D: TRBD1

CDR3: CASSPIIRGQNYGYTF
DNA: TGTGCCAGCTCACCTATAATAAGGGGTCAGAACTATGGCTACACCTTC
V: TRBV18
J: TRBJ1-2
size: once
D: NA

CDR3: CASSQSPRDRGRLRAKNIQYF
DNA: TGCGCCAGCAGTCAATCGCCCCGGGACAGGGGAAGGTTAAGAGCCAAAAACATTCAGTACTTC
V: TRBV23-1
J: TRBJ2-4
size: NA
D: TRBD1

CDR3: CASSLNEQFF
DNA: TGTGCCAGCAGCCTCAATGAGCAGTTCTTC
V: TRBV5-5
J: TRBJ2-1
size: once
D: NA

CDR3: CASSYTSSEQYF
DNA: TGTGCCAGCAGTTATACTAGTAGCGAGCAGTACTTC
V: TRBV2
J: TRBJ2-7
size: NA
D: NA

CDR3: CASSPDHASAEAFF
DNA: TGTGCCAGCAGCCCCGACCACGCCAGCGCTGAAGCTTTCTTT
V: TRBV7-9
J: TRBJ1-1
size: NA
D: NA

CDR3: CASSLLAVLGEQFF
DNA: TGTGCCAGCAGCCTACTAGCGGTATTAGGAGAGCAGTTCTTC
V: TRBV6-4
J: TRBJ2-1
size: few
D: TRBD2

CDR3: CAKGTSGGASDTQYF
DNA: TGTGCCAAAGGGACTAGCGGGGGGGCGTCAGATACGCAGTATTTT
V: TRBV3-1/TRBV3-2
J: TRBJ2-3
size: NA
D: TRBD2

CDR3: CASSFSQGGYEQYF
DNA: TGTGCCAGCAGTTTTTCACAGGGTGGCTACGAGCAGTACTTC
V: TRBV28
J: TRBJ2-7
size: NA
D: NA

CDR3: CASSPRAGIRNTIYF
DNA: TGTGCCAGCAGCCCGCGAGCAGGGATTAGAAACACCATATATTTT
V: TRBV7-8
J: TRBJ1-3
size: NA
D: NA

CDR3: CASSILGRGRDEQYF
DNA: TGTGCCAGTAGTATTCTCGGCAGGGGTAGGGACGAGCAGTACTTC
V: TRBV19
J: TRBJ2-7
size: NA
D: NA

CDR3: CAWSVYRAAYEQYF
DNA: TGTGCCTGGAGTGTGTACAGGGCGGCCTACGAGCAGTACTTC
V: TRBV30
J: TRBJ2-7
size: NA
D: NA

CDR3: CASSRGTMNTEAFF
DNA: TGTGCCAGTAGTAGAGGCACTATGAACACTGAAGCTTTCTTT
V: TRBV19
J: TRBJ1-1
size: NA
D: NA

CDR3: CASSSGQGWEKLFF
DNA: TGTGCCAGCAGCTCGGGACAGGGGTGGGAAAAACTGTTTTTT
V: TRBV7-9
J: TRBJ1-4
size: NA
D: TRBD1

CDR3: CAASLGANTGELFF
DNA: TGCGCCGCCTCTTTGGGCGCGAACACCGGGGAGCTGTTTTTT
V: TRBV10-2
J: TRBJ2-2
size: NA
D: NA

CDR3: CASSLTSLETQYF
DNA: TGTGCCAGCAGCTTAACTAGCCTAGAGACCCAGTACTTC
V: TRBV7-9
J: TRBJ2-5
size: once
D: NA

CDR3: CASSKGGMSGCSYNEQFF
DNA: TGTGCCAGCAGCAAGGGTGGAATGAGCGGGTGCTCCTACAATGAGCAGTTCTTC
V: TRBV21-1
J: TRBJ2-1
size: NA
D: NA

CDR3: CASNPDRGRTGELFF
DNA: TGCGCCAGCAACCCGGACAGGGGGCGGACCGGGGAGCTGTTTTTT
V: TRBV5-1
J: TRBJ2-2
size: NA
D: TRBD1

CDR3: CASSLDSGITDTQYF
DNA: TGTGCCAGCAGCCTTGATAGCGGGATCACAGATACGCAGTATTTT
V: TRBV5-4
J: TRBJ2-3
size: NA
D: TRBD2

CDR3: CASSQTGLNQPQHF
DNA: TGTGCCAGCAGCCAGACAGGGCTCAATCAGCCCCAGCATTTT
V: TRBV7-3
J: TRBJ1-5
size: NA
D: TRBD1

CDR3: CASSPSGTSVDEQFF
DNA: TGTGCCAGCAGCCCGTCCGGGACTAGTGTCGATGAGCAGTTCTTC
V: TRBV11-1
J: TRBJ2-1
size: NA
D: TRBD2

CDR3: CAISEASGGNNEQFF
DNA: TGTGCCATCAGTGAGGCTAGCGGGGGGAACAATGAGCAGTTCTTC
V: TRBV10-3
J: TRBJ2-1
size: NA
D: TRBD2

CDR3: CASSLGGDIATNEKLFF
DNA: TGTGCCAGCAGCTTAGGCGGGGATATCGCAACTAATGAAAAACTGTTTTTT
V: TRBV7-2
J: TRBJ1-4
size: NA
D: NA

CDR3: CASSSAGTDSPNYGYTF
DNA: TGTGCCAGCAGTTCAGCCGGGACAGATAGCCCTAACTATGGCTACACCTTC
V: TRBV27
J: TRBJ1-2
size: NA
D: TRBD1

CDR3: CASSWRTNEKLFF
DNA: TGTGCCAGCAGTTGGAGGACGAATGAAAAACTGTTTTTT
V: TRBV6-6
J: TRBJ1-4
size: NA
D: NA

CDR3: CATNPRGTGELFF
DNA: TGTGCCACCAATCCCAGGGGCACCGGGGAGCTGTTTTTT
V: TRBV5-4
J: TRBJ2-2
size: NA
D: NA

CDR3: CAGVGNGVDTQYF
DNA: TGTGCCGGAGTCGGGAATGGGGTAGATACGCAGTATTTT
V: TRBV30
J: TRBJ2-3
size: NA
D: NA

CDR3: CASSLGLATGELFF
DNA: TGTGCCAGCAGCCTGGGACTAGCCACCGGGGAGCTGTTTTTT
V: TRBV7-2
J: TRBJ2-2
size: NA
D: TRBD2

CDR3: CATSDPRTSGTEQFF
DNA: TGTGCCACCAGTGATCCAAGGACTAGCGGGACTGAGCAGTTCTTC
V: TRBV24-1
J: TRBJ2-1
size: NA
D: TRBD2

CDR3: CASSIGTGDDQPQHF
DNA: TGTGCCAGCAGTATAGGGACAGGGGACGATCAGCCCCAGCATTTT
V: TRBV28
J: TRBJ1-5
size: NA
D: TRBD1

CDR3: CASSYSIGGPTEAFF
DNA: TGTGCCAGCAGTTACTCTATAGGGGGCCCCACTGAAGCTTTCTTT
V: TRBV6-5
J: TRBJ1-1
size: NA
D: TRBD1

CDR3: CASKGGANYGYTF
DNA: TGTGCCAGCAAAGGGGGAGCTAACTATGGCTACACCTTC
V: TRBV6-6
J: TRBJ1-2
size: NA
D: NA

CDR3: CSASPGGSNQPQHF
DNA: TGCAGTGCTAGTCCAGGGGGTAGCAATCAGCCCCAGCATTTT
V: TRBV20-1
J: TRBJ1-5
size: NA
D: TRBD1